This T cell receptor beta chain was found in a study of CD8 T cells in ankylosing spondylitis (dated by TCRdb to the late 2010s). About the full investigation: T cell receptor beta repertoires were profiled in healthy donors and ankylosing spondylitis patients so that disease-linked TCR variants could be found. Peripheral blood was sampled, and synovial fluid was additionally collected from ankylosing spondylitis patients. The full study cohort was made up of about two dozen ankylosing spondylitis patients and 108 healthy donors.

The listed sequencing device is Illumina HiSeq 2500. TCR beta libraries were prepared by quantitative 5'-RACE with molecular barcodes. The published analysis was carried out like this. To identify disease-linked TCR variants, a new computational method was used, one built on a probabilistic model of VDJ rearrangement. TCRdb's own reprocessing of the public reads used fastp at Q25 and MiXCR and kept productive beta chains. Entries are consolidated by CDR3 protein sequence, retaining the most common genes and DNA. TCRdb, rather than the study authors, made the V and J calls. The sample records approximately 540,000 distinct CDR3 sequences, about 13% of which are singletons. The top ten clones comprise approximately 6.3% of the sample. The investigation overall reported the following: Some motif variants were previously reported in synovial fluid and blood of reactive arthritis patients, suggesting common disease-initiation mechanisms. The disease-linked clones were reported to be significantly enriched in matched synovial fluid samples from ankylosing spondylitis patients. The disease-linked clones showed a CD8+ phenotype and occurred at relatively low frequencies in peripheral blood. A TCR beta motif made up of several highly homologous amino acid variants appeared to be characteristic of blood from ankylosing spondylitis patients.

CDR1 and CDR2 were assigned from the germline V gene as SQVTM and ANQGSEA. Measured from the cysteine to the phenylalanine, the CDR3 is 15 residues long. Solely the CDR3 DNA is kept, with 45 bases framed from the first base. Clipping removes 0 bases from V and 3 bases from J, with 7 as the unmatched junction base count. A word on this clonotype: Its antigen target is currently unknown. There are no base qualities to consult, and no much larger clone falls within one base.

The TCR originated in a male donor with ankylosing spondylitis. Recombination linked TRBV29-1 to TRBJ2-7; TRBD1 lines up with 8 middle nucleotides. Sequencing input: blood, either unsorted or a sorted T cell fraction (not recorded which). The CDR3 region: CSVEDLKGTGYEQYF. DNA sequence: TGCAGCGTTGAAGATCTTAAAGGGACAGGCTACGAGCAGTACTTC.